Following are 18 T cell receptor beta chains from one sample sequenced in a study of read filtering for tumor transcriptome and immune sequencing. Molecular barcoded adaptors covering alpha/delta and beta/gamma chains were used on roughly 400 ng RNA. TCRdb re-called the reads through MiXCR, storing one row per CDR3 protein. This sample has 35,000 to 50,000 distinct CDR3 sequences, with around 19% found just once. What was sequenced was a population of CD138-negative cells sorted from bone marrow. The source of these receptors is a donor aged 40 or over with multiple myeloma.

Ten or more counts support this clonotype. The V and J genes are TRBV7-2 and TRBJ2-3; TRBD1 is a possible D gene (6 bases). This CDR3 contains 13 residues. V was pared by 5 bases and J by 5 bases, with 11 bases between. The germline gives CDR1 SGHTA, CDR2 FQGNSA. The CDR3 DNA sequence: TGTGCCAGCAGCGGCTACAGGGAAGATACGCAGTATTTT. Translated, it gives CASSGYREDTQYF. Full variable domain (remainder filled in from reference TRBV7-2 and TRBJ2-3): GAGVSQSPSNKVTEKGKDVELRCDPISGHTALYWYRQSLGQGLEFLIYFQGNSAPDKSGLPSDRFSAERTGGSVSTLTIQRTQQEDSAVYLCASSGYREDTQYFGPGTRLTVL.

This clonotype was observed many times. The chain uses TRBV11-1 and TRBJ2-7, with D possibly being TRBD1 or TRBD2 (5 bases each). Per the germline V gene, CDR1 is SGHAT and CDR2 is FQDESV (reference sequence). The length of the CDR3 is 15 residues. V gave up 0 bases and J gave up 1 base, with 10 bases separating them. The chain's CDR3 is CASSLAGTISYEQYF. CDR3 sequence (DNA): TGTGCCAGCAGCTTAGCGGGGACCATATCCTACGAGCAGTACTTC.

This clonotype was seen repeatedly, ten times or more. The chain recombines TRBV5-1 with TRBJ2-5; D perhaps matches TRBD2 (5 bases). Germline V gene data show CDR1 as SGHRS and CDR2 as YFSETQ. The CDR3 runs 14 residues. V gave up 0 bases and J gave up 2 bases, with 8 bases separating them. CDR3 DNA sequence: TGCGCCAGCAGCTTGGCGGGGTATCAAGAGACCCAGTACTTC. This encodes CASSLAGYQETQYF.

This clonotype was observed at least ten times. The chain uses TRBV28 and TRBJ2-5; weak D call: TRBD1 (5 bases). This CDR3 spans 13 amino acids. V was pared by 8 bases and J by 4 bases, with 14 bases between. Germline values: CDR1 MDHEN, CDR2 SYDVKM. CDR3: CASGPGWGETQYF. For the CDR3, the DNA is TGTGCCAGCGGGCCAGGGTGGGGAGAGACCCAGTACTTC. Together with reference TRBV28 and TRBJ2-5, the CDR3 gives the full variable domain: DVKVTQSSRYLVKRTGEKVFLECVQDMDHENMFWYRQDPGLGLRLIYFSYDVKMKEKGDIPEGYSVSREKKERFSLILESASTNQTSMYLCASGPGWGETQYFGPGTRLLVL.

This clonotype was observed at least ten times. The V call is TRBV11-2, the J call TRBJ2-5, with D unresolved. The V end was cut by 2 bases, the J end by 3 bases, with 10 bases between. The germline V gene has CDR1 SGHAT and CDR2 FQNNGV. The CDR3 extends over 14 amino acids. The CDR3: CASSLTEGKETQYF. The CDR3 nucleotides read TGTGCCAGCAGCTTAACGGAAGGCAAAGAGACCCAGTACTTC.

This clonotype was counted many times. In DNA form, the CDR3 reads TGCGCCAGCAGTCCAAGTACTGGGCCTAGCGGATCGAACACCGGGGAGCTGTTTTTT. Translation gives CASSPSTGPSGSNTGELFF. V is TRBV23-1 and J is TRBJ2-2; 7 nucleotides agree with TRBD2. TRBV23-1 is placed among ORFs of uncertain function. V gave up 4 bases and J gave up 0 bases; unmatched junction bases: 14. CDR3 length: 19 amino acids.

At least ten counts were recorded for this clonotype. The rearrangement uses TRBV4-3 and TRBJ2-5, with 7 bases lining up with TRBD2. J lost 5 bases, V lost 2 bases, and 8 bases had no gene match. This CDR3 region has 15 residues. CDR1 is LGHNA, CDR2 YSLEER, per germline. CDR3 nucleotide sequence: TGCGCCAGCAGCCAATCGTCCGGGACTACGGAGACCCAGTACTTC. Translation: CASSQSSGTTETQYF.

This clonotype was found many times. Just one base apart from a much larger clone, this may be a read error. The V gene is TRBV4-2, the J gene TRBJ2-1, with 7 bases lining up with TRBD1. The V gene end was trimmed by 1 base and the J gene end by 8 bases; junction bases not matched to a gene: 11. Per germline, CDR1 LGHNA and CDR2 YNFKEQ. This CDR3 has 16 residues. In DNA, the CDR3 is TGTGCCAGCAGCCAAGGCCTAGGGGGCACTATGTATGAGCAGTTCTTC. Amino acid sequence: CASSQGLGGTMYEQFF.

Details on this clonotype: A far larger clone is a single base away, which makes a read error likely. The CDR3 carries no conserved terminal phenylalanine or tryptophan, so it likely arises from a read error. The chain carries TRBV12-3 or TRBV12-4 and TRBJ2-1; 8 bases align to TRBD2. The CDR3 covers 14 residues. Germline trimming cut 5 bases from V and 6 bases from J; bases unmatched to any gene: 6. CDR3 protein: CASSPRGTSNEQFL. In DNA, the CDR3 is TGTGCCAGCAGTCCGCGCGGGACTAGCAATGAGCAGTTCCTC.

This clonotype was counted many times. The chain joins TRBV2 to TRBJ2-3; 14 nucleotides align to TRBD2. J lost 4 bases, V lost 4 bases, and 10 bases had no gene match. The CDR3 is made up of 18 amino acids. Germline-derived CDR1 and CDR2 are SNHLY and FYNNEI. CDR3 in DNA: TGTGCCAGCAGTGGACTAGCGGGAGGGCCGTGGAGCGCAGATACGCAGTATTTT. Translating it yields CASSGLAGGPWSADTQYF.

The chain links TRBV4-2 to TRBJ2-2; D is undetermined. The CDR3 runs to 16 residues. Germline V lookup: CDR1 LGHNA, CDR2 YNFKEQ. V was shortened by 0 bases and J by 1 base, with 9 bases between the two germline ends. This CDR3 reads CASSQDIGKNTGELFF. The CDR3, as DNA: TGTGCCAGCAGCCAAGATATCGGCAAGAACACCGGGGAGCTGTTTTTT.

In the case of this clonotype: The junction departs from the called germline gene at one end, perhaps through a read error. The chain joins TRBV12-3 or TRBV12-4 to TRBJ2-3; D is unclear. The CDR3 runs 15 residues. CDR3 sequence: CASRLGSAIPDTQYF. CDR3 nucleotide sequence: TGTGCCAGCAGGTTAGGTTCAGCGATACCAGATACGCAGTATTTT.

Many counts were recorded for this clonotype. The rearrangement uses TRBV5-1 and TRBJ1-1; possible D gene TRBD1, 6 bases. The CDR3 spans 14 residues. Trimming pared 2 bases from V and 0 bases from J, leaving 8 bases between. Germline CDR1 is SGHRS and CDR2 is YFSETQ. In DNA, the CDR3 is TGCGCCAGCAGCTTCACAGGGATGAACACTGAAGCTTTCTTT. This codes for CASSFTGMNTEAFF.

This clonotype was observed many times. J is TRBJ1-1 and V is TRBV18; D is unclear. Germline V gives CDR1 KGHSH, CDR2 LQKENI. The CDR3 spans 14 residues. The V end lost 5 bases, the J end lost 0 bases, and 10 bases lay between the germline ends. CDR3 nucleotide sequence: TGTGCCAGCTCAACGACGGGGATGAACACTGAAGCTTTCTTT. Its translation is CASSTTGMNTEAFF.

In this sample, this clonotype turned up many times. The rearrangement links TRBV19 to TRBJ2-3; D call uncertain. The CDR3 sequence is 14 residues long. Per germline, CDR1 LNHDA and CDR2 SQIVND (reference sequence). The V end lost 5 bases, the J end lost 3 bases, and 12 bases lay between the germline ends. The CDR3: CASSPALVTDTQYF. Written as DNA, the CDR3 is TGTGCCAGTAGTCCAGCGCTAGTGACAGATACGCAGTATTTT.

The sample holds many counts of this clonotype. A clone one base away is much larger, so this may be a read error. The gene calls are TRBV29-1 and TRBJ2-1; 9 positions agree with TRBD2. Germline values: CDR1 SQVTM, CDR2 ANQGSEA. There are 14 residues in the CDR3. CDR3 in DNA: TGCAGCGTTGAGGTTTTAGCGGGAGTGGCTGAGCTGTTCTTC. Its protein product is CSVEVLAGVAELFF.

This clonotype was found many times. The chain employs TRBV27 and TRBJ2-3; maybe TRBD2 (6 bases). Germline CDR1 reads MNHEY; CDR2 reads SMNVEV (reference sequence). This CDR3 has 14 residues. Trimming removed 2 bases at V and 1 base at J, with 7 bases between. DNA for the CDR3: TGTGCCAGCAGTTTAAGCGGGCGCACAGATACGCAGTATTTT. Translated, it gives CASSLSGRTDTQYF.

The chain combines TRBV27 with TRBJ2-7; TRBD2 is a possible D gene (6 bases). The CDR3 has 14 residues. V was pared by 3 bases and J by 0 bases, with 9 bases between. Germline V gene data show CDR1 as MNHEY and CDR2 as SMNVEV (reference sequence). CDR3 in DNA: TGTGCCAGCAGTTTGCGCGGGATCTCCTACGAGCAGTACTTC. Encoded protein: CASSLRGISYEQYF.